These T cell receptor beta chains were read from a single sample in a study of siplizumab effects on memory and regulatory T cells. Assay: immunoSEQ multiplex PCR; the TCRdb copy retains only in-frame clones and omits some. The sample yields about 97,000 clones, about 90% seen once. Sequencing input: non-Treg CD4+ T cells sorted from blood. The receptors here all came from a human donor in good health. Both conserved end residues are part of each CDR3. The order of the fields is D gene, J gene, clone size, V gene, CDR3 protein, CDR3 DNA. A D gene is named only where the DNA matches it firmly. Not every row has a clone size; where given, it reads once, few, many or a size class.

D gene: TRBD1
J gene: TRBJ1-1
clone size: few
V gene: TRBV7-2
CDR3 protein: CASSLSAGQGGRTEAFF
CDR3 DNA: TGTGCCAGCAGCTTATCGGCGGGACAGGGAGGGAGAACTGAAGCTTTCTTT

D gene: .
J gene: TRBJ2-7
clone size: .
V gene: TRBV11-3
CDR3 protein: CASSLEGDGYF
CDR3 DNA: TGTGCCAGCAGCTTAGAAGGCGACGGGTACTTC

D gene: TRBD1
J gene: TRBJ1-3
clone size: .
V gene: TRBV9
CDR3 protein: CASSVAGGTGSGNTIYF
CDR3 DNA: TGTGCCAGCAGCGTAGCAGGGGGGACCGGCTCTGGAAACACCATATATTTT

D gene: TRBD1
J gene: TRBJ1-5
clone size: .
V gene: TRBV19
CDR3 protein: CASSRGGRGAVSNQPQHF
CDR3 DNA: TGTGCCAGTAGCAGAGGGGGCCGAGGGGCTGTTAGCAATCAGCCCCAGCATTTT

D gene: .
J gene: TRBJ1-3
clone size: .
V gene: TRBV6-5
CDR3 protein: CASSYRGPGNTIYF
CDR3 DNA: TGTGCCAGCAGTTACAGAGGGCCTGGAAACACCATATATTTT

D gene: .
J gene: TRBJ2-5
clone size: .
V gene: TRBV5-1
CDR3 protein: CASSDKGLLQETQYF
CDR3 DNA: TGCGCCAGCAGTGACAAGGGACTCTTGCAAGAGACCCAGTACTTC

D gene: .
J gene: TRBJ1-3
clone size: .
V gene: TRBV9
CDR3 protein: CASSVSSHSSGNTIYF
CDR3 DNA: TGTGCCAGCAGCGTCAGCAGCCACAGCTCTGGAAACACCATATATTTT

D gene: TRBD2
J gene: TRBJ2-6
clone size: few
V gene: TRBV9
CDR3 protein: CASSADWTSGSGGANVLTF
CDR3 DNA: TGTGCCAGCAGCGCCGATTGGACTAGCGGGAGCGGTGGGGCCAACGTCCTGACTTTC

D gene: .
J gene: TRBJ1-4
clone size: .
V gene: TRBV6-6
CDR3 protein: CASSYPREKLFF
CDR3 DNA: TGTGCCAGCAGTTACCCCCGCGAAAAACTGTTTTTT

D gene: .
J gene: TRBJ2-7
clone size: .
V gene: TRBV6-1
CDR3 protein: CASSAISLDEQYF
CDR3 DNA: TGTGCCAGCAGTGCTATATCCCTAGACGAGCAGTACTTC

D gene: .
J gene: TRBJ1-4
clone size: once
V gene: TRBV7-9
CDR3 protein: CASRFMGEADEKLFF
CDR3 DNA: TGTGCCAGCAGGTTTATGGGGGAGGCGGATGAAAAACTGTTTTTT

D gene: TRBD1
J gene: TRBJ2-3
clone size: .
V gene: TRBV30
CDR3 protein: CAWGQGTTDTQYF
CDR3 DNA: TGTGCCTGGGGACAGGGAACCACAGATACGCAGTATTTT

D gene: TRBD1
J gene: TRBJ1-5
clone size: .
V gene: TRBV2
CDR3 protein: CASGPTGGNQPQHF
CDR3 DNA: TGTGCCAGCGGCCCGACAGGGGGCAATCAGCCCCAGCATTTT

D gene: .
J gene: TRBJ1-5
clone size: .
V gene: TRBV6-1
CDR3 protein: CASSEGHLSNQPQHF
CDR3 DNA: TGTGCCAGCAGTGAAGGACATCTTAGCAATCAGCCCCAGCATTTT

D gene: TRBD1
J gene: TRBJ2-7
clone size: .
V gene: TRBV18
CDR3 protein: CASSPSGTGGRTEQYF
CDR3 DNA: TGTGCCAGCTCACCATCCGGGACAGGGGGCCGTACCGAGCAGTACTTC

D gene: .
J gene: TRBJ1-1
clone size: once
V gene: TRBV6-6
CDR3 protein: CASSYLPDAEAFF
CDR3 DNA: TGTGCCAGCAGTTACTTACCCGACGCTGAAGCTTTCTTT

D gene: .
J gene: TRBJ2-1
clone size: few
V gene: TRBV5-4
CDR3 protein: CASSWAGDNEQFF
CDR3 DNA: TGTGCCAGCAGCTGGGCAGGGGACAATGAGCAGTTCTTC

D gene: .
J gene: TRBJ2-7
clone size: .
V gene: TRBV29-1
CDR3 protein: CSTHGPGNEQYF
CDR3 DNA: TGCAGCACTCACGGCCCGGGGAACGAGCAGTACTTC

D gene: TRBD1
J gene: TRBJ2-2
clone size: .
V gene: TRBV6-1
CDR3 protein: CASRRTGGETGELFF
CDR3 DNA: TGTGCCAGCAGACGGACAGGGGGGGAAACCGGGGAGCTGTTTTTT

D gene: .
J gene: TRBJ1-5
clone size: .
V gene: TRBV5-6
CDR3 protein: CASSRHGTTQPQHF
CDR3 DNA: TGTGCCAGCAGCCGACATGGGACTACGCAGCCCCAGCATTTT

D gene: .
J gene: TRBJ2-7
clone size: .
V gene: TRBV19
CDR3 protein: CASSILMNYEQYF
CDR3 DNA: TGTGCCAGTAGTATTTTGATGAACTACGAGCAGTACTTC

D gene: .
J gene: TRBJ2-2
clone size: .
V gene: TRBV11-3
CDR3 protein: CASSLDSDTGELFF
CDR3 DNA: TGTGCCAGCAGCTTAGACAGCGACACCGGGGAGCTGTTTTTT

D gene: TRBD2
J gene: TRBJ2-1
clone size: .
V gene: TRBV7-3
CDR3 protein: CASSLMGGSSYNEQFF
CDR3 DNA: TGTGCCAGCAGCTTAATGGGCGGGAGCTCCTACAATGAGCAGTTCTTC

D gene: TRBD2
J gene: TRBJ2-7
clone size: .
V gene: TRBV5-1
CDR3 protein: CASSLVTSGRYEQYF
CDR3 DNA: TGCGCCAGCAGCTTGGTCACTAGCGGGAGATACGAGCAGTACTTC

D gene: .
J gene: TRBJ1-5
clone size: .
V gene: TRBV21-1
CDR3 protein: CASRWQGGSQPQHF
CDR3 DNA: TGTGCCAGCAGGTGGCAGGGAGGGAGTCAGCCCCAGCATTTT

D gene: .
J gene: TRBJ2-5
clone size: .
V gene: TRBV1
CDR3 protein: CTSSQDPSGEQETQYF
CDR3 DNA: TGCACCAGCAGCCAAGATCCCAGCGGAGAACAAGAGACCCAGTACTTC

D gene: .
J gene: TRBJ2-7
clone size: .
V gene: TRBV6-5
CDR3 protein: CASSWEGAEQYF
CDR3 DNA: TGTGCCAGCAGCTGGGAGGGGGCCGAGCAGTACTTC

D gene: .
J gene: TRBJ1-3
clone size: .
V gene: TRBV6-1
CDR3 protein: CASSSAGNTIYF
CDR3 DNA: TGTGCCAGCAGTTCAGCTGGAAACACCATATATTTT

D gene: .
J gene: TRBJ2-2
clone size: .
V gene: TRBV12-1
CDR3 protein: CASSTCRGLAGSPGELFF
CDR3 DNA: TGTGCCAGCAGCACTTGCAGAGGGCTAGCGGGATCCCCCGGGGAGCTGTTTTTT

D gene: .
J gene: TRBJ2-1
clone size: once
V gene: TRBV28
CDR3 protein: CASSFVANEQFF
CDR3 DNA: TGTGCCAGCAGTTTTGTGGCCAATGAGCAGTTCTTC

D gene: TRBD1
J gene: TRBJ1-1
clone size: .
V gene: TRBV11-2
CDR3 protein: CASSLGGQGPTEAFF
CDR3 DNA: TGTGCCAGCAGCTTAGGGGGACAGGGTCCCACTGAAGCTTTCTTT

D gene: TRBD2
J gene: TRBJ2-5
clone size: .
V gene: TRBV14
CDR3 protein: CASSRSSGLETQYF
CDR3 DNA: TGTGCCAGCAGCCGGTCTAGCGGTCTCGAGACCCAGTACTTC

D gene: TRBD2
J gene: TRBJ2-3
clone size: .
V gene: TRBV7-8
CDR3 protein: CASSILAVAGYTDTQYF
CDR3 DNA: TGTGCCAGCAGTATATTAGCGGTAGCGGGCTACACAGATACGCAGTATTTT

D gene: TRBD1
J gene: TRBJ1-4
clone size: .
V gene: TRBV7-9
CDR3 protein: CASSSPNTGVTNEKLFF
CDR3 DNA: TGTGCCAGCAGCTCGCCTAATACAGGGGTAACTAATGAAAAACTGTTTTTT

D gene: .
J gene: TRBJ2-7
clone size: .
V gene: TRBV14
CDR3 protein: CASRPQGRYEQYF
CDR3 DNA: TGTGCCAGCAGACCACAGGGTCGCTACGAGCAGTACTTC

D gene: TRBD2
J gene: TRBJ2-5
clone size: .
V gene: TRBV4-1
CDR3 protein: CASSLPGLEETQYF
CDR3 DNA: TGCGCCAGCAGCCTACCGGGACTAGAGGAGACCCAGTACTTC

D gene: TRBD1
J gene: TRBJ1-5
clone size: .
V gene: TRBV19
CDR3 protein: CASSKRTGTNFQPQHF
CDR3 DNA: TGTGCCAGTAGTAAGCGGACAGGGACCAATTTTCAGCCCCAGCATTTT

D gene: .
J gene: TRBJ1-2
clone size: .
V gene: TRBV7-2
CDR3 protein: CASRPAAYYGYTF
CDR3 DNA: TGTGCCAGCCGACCGGCAGCCTACTATGGCTACACCTTC

D gene: TRBD2
J gene: TRBJ2-2
clone size: .
V gene: TRBV7-3
CDR3 protein: CASSLRASGSGGELFF
CDR3 DNA: TGTGCCAGCAGCTTAAGGGCTAGCGGGAGCGGCGGGGAGCTGTTTTTT

D gene: .
J gene: TRBJ2-3
clone size: .
V gene: TRBV11-3
CDR3 protein: CASSLVPDTQYF
CDR3 DNA: TGTGCCAGCAGCTTAGTCCCGGATACGCAGTATTTT

D gene: .
J gene: TRBJ2-2
clone size: .
V gene: TRBV5-1
CDR3 protein: CASSLAIGELFF
CDR3 DNA: TGCGCCAGCAGCTTGGCGATCGGGGAGCTGTTTTTT

D gene: TRBD2
J gene: TRBJ2-5
clone size: .
V gene: TRBV5-4
CDR3 protein: CASSGTSGRAVETQYF
CDR3 DNA: TGTGCCAGCAGTGGGACTAGCGGGAGGGCGGTGGAGACCCAGTACTTC

D gene: TRBD2
J gene: TRBJ2-1
clone size: .
V gene: TRBV7-3
CDR3 protein: CASSSRLAGTLNEQFF
CDR3 DNA: TGTGCCAGCAGCTCGAGACTAGCGGGTACTCTCAATGAGCAGTTCTTC

D gene: TRBD2
J gene: TRBJ2-7
clone size: .
V gene: TRBV15
CDR3 protein: CATSRGAAGVQEQYF
CDR3 DNA: TGTGCCACCAGCAGAGGGGCAGCGGGAGTCCAAGAGCAGTACTTC

D gene: TRBD2
J gene: TRBJ2-7
clone size: .
V gene: TRBV6-1
CDR3 protein: CASRRGGDEQYF
CDR3 DNA: TGTGCCAGCAGACGCGGGGGGGACGAGCAGTACTTC